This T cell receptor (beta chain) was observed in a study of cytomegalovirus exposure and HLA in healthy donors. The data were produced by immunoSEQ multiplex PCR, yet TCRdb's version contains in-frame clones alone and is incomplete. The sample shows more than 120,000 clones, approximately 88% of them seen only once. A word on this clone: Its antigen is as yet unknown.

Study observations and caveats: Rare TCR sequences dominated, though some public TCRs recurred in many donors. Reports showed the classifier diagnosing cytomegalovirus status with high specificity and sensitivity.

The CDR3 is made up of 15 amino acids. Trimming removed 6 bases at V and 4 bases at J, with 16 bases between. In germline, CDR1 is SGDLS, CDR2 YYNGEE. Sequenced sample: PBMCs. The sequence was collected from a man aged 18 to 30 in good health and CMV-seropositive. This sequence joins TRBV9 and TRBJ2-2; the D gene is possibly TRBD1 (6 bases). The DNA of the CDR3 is TGTGCCAGCAACCCCTCAGGGGATCTCACCGGGGAGCTGTTTTTT. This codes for CASNPSGDLTGELFF.